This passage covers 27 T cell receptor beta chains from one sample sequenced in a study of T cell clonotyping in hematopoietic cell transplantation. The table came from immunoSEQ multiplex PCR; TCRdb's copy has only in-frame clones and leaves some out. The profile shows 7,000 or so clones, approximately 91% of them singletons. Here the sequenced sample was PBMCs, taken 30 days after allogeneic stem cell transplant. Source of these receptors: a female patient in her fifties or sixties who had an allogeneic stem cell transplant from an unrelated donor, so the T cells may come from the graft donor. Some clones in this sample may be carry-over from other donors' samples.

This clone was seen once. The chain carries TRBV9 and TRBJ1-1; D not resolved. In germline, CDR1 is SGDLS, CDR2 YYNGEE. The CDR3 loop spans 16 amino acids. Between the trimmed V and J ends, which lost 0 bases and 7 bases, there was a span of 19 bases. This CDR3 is CASSVVLGYGQSEAFF. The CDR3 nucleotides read TGTGCCAGCAGCGTAGTTTTAGGGTACGGGCAGAGTGAAGCTTTCTTT.

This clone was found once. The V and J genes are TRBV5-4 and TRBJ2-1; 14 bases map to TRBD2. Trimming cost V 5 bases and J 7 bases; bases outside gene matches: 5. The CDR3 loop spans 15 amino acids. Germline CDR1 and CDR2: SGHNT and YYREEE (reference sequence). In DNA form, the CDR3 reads TGTGCCAGCAGGATTGGACTAGCGGGAGGAAATGAGCAGTTCTTC. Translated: CASRIGLAGGNEQFF.

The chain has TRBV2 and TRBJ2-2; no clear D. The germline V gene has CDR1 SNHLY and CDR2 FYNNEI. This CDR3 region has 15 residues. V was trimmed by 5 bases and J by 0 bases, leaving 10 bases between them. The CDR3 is CASSPTVSNTGELFF. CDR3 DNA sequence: TGTGCCAGCAGTCCTACAGTATCGAACACCGGGGAGCTGTTTTTT.

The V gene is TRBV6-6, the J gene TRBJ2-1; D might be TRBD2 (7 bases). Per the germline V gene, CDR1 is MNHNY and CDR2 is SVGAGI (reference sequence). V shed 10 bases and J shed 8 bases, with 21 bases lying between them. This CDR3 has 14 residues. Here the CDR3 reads CAIRGGRALYEQFF. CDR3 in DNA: TGTGCCATCAGAGGGGGGAGGGCCCTCTATGAGCAGTTCTTC.

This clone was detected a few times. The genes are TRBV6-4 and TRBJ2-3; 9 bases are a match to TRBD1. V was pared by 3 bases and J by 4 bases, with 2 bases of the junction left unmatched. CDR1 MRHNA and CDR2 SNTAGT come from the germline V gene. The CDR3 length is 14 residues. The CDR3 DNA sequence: TGTGCCAGCAGTGAACAGGGGGCTGCAGATACGCAGTATTTT. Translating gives CASSEQGAADTQYF.

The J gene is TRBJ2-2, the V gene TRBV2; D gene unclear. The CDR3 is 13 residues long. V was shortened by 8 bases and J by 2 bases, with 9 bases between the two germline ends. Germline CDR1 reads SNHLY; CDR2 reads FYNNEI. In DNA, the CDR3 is TGTGCCAGCCTTGGACCTAACACCGGGGAGCTGTTTTTT. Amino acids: CASLGPNTGELFF.

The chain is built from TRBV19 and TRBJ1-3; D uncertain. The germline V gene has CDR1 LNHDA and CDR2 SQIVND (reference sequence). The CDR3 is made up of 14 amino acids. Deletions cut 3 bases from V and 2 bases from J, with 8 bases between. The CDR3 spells CASSMMGTGNTIYF. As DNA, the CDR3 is TGTGCCAGTAGTATGATGGGGACTGGAAACACCATATATTTT.

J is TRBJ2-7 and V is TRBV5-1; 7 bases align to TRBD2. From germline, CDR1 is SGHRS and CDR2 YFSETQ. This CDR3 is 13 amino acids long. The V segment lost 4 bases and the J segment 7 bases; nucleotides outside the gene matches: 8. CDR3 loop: CASSGEGVGEQYF. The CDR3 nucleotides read TGCGCCAGCAGCGGGGAGGGAGTGGGGGAGCAGTACTTC.

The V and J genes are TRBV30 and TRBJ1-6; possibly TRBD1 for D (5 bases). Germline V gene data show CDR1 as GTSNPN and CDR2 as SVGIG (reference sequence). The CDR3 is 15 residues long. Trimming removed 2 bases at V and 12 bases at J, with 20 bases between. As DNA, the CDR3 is TGTGCCTGGAGTTCGACCCAGGGTCCCGGCCGACCCCTCCACTTT. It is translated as CAWSSTQGPGRPLHF.

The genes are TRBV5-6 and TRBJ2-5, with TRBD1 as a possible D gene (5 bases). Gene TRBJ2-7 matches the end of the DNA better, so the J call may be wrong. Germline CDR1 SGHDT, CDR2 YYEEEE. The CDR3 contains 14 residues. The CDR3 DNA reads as TGTGCCAGCAGCTCGGAATTCAGGGCTTACGAGCAGTACTTC. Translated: CASSSEFRAYEQYF.

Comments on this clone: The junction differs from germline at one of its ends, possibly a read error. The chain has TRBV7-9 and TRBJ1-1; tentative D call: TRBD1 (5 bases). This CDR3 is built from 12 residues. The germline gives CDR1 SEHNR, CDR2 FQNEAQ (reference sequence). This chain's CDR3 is CASSLGSDTKQF. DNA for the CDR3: TGTGCCAGCAGCTTAGGCTCGGACACGAAGCAGTTT.

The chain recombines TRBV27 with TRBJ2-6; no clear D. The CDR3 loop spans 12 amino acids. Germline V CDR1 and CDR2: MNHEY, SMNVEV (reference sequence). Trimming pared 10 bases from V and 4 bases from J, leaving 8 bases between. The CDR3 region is CATASGANVLTF. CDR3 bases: TGTGCCACCGCGTCCGGGGCCAACGTCCTGACTTTC.

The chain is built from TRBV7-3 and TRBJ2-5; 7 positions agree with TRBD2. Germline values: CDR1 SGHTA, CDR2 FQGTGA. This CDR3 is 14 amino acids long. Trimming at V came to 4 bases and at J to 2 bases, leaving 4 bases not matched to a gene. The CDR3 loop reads CASSSSGVQETQYF. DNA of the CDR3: TGTGCCAGCAGCTCAAGCGGGGTACAAGAGACCCAGTACTTC.

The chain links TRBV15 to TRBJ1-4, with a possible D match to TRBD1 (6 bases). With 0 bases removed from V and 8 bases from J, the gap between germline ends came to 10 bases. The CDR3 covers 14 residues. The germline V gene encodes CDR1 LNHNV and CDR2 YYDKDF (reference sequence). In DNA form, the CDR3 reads TGTGCCACCAGCAGAGATAGGAGGGGGGAAAAACTGTTTTTT. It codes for CATSRDRRGEKLFF.

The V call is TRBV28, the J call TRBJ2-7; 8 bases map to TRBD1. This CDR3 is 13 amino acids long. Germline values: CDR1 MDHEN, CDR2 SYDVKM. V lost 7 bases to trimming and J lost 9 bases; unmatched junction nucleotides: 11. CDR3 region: CASKLGQGAGQYF. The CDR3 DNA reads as TGTGCCAGCAAATTGGGGCAGGGGGCAGGGCAGTACTTC.

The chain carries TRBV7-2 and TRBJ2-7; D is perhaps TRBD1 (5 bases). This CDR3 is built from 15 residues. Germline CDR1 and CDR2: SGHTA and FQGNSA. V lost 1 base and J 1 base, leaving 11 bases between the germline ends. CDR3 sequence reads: CASSLVRTSSYEQYF. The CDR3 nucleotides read TGTGCCAGCAGCTTAGTCCGGACATCTTCCTACGAGCAGTACTTC.

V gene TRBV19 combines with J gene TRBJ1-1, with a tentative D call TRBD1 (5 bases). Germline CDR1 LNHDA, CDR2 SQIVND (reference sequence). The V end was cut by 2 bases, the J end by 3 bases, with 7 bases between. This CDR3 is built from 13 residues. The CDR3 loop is CASSIRGHTEAFF. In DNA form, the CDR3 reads TGTGCCAGTAGTATAAGGGGCCACACTGAAGCTTTCTTT.

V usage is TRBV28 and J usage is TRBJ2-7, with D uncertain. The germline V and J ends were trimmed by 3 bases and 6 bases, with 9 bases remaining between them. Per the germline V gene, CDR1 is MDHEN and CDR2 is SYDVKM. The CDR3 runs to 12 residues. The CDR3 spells CASSLSVGEQYF. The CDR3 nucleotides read TGTGCCAGCAGTTTGTCGGTTGGCGAGCAGTACTTC.

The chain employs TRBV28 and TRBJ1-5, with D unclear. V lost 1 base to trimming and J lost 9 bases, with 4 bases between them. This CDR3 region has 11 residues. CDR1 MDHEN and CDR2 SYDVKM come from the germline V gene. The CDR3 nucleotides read TGTGCCAGCAGTTTATTTGGGCCCCAGCATTTT. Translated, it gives CASSLFGPQHF.

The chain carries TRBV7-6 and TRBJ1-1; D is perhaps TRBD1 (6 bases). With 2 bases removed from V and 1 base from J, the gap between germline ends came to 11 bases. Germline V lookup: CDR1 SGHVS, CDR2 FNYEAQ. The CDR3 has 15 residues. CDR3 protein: CASSLRGQPNTEAFF. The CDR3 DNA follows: TGTGCCAGCAGCTTACGTGGACAGCCGAACACTGAAGCTTTCTTT. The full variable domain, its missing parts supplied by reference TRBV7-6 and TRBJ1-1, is GAGVSQSPRYKVTKRGQDVALRCDPISGHVSLYWYRQALGQGPEFLTYFNYEAQQDKSGLPNDRFSAERPEGSISTLTIQRTEQRDSAMYRCASSLRGQPNTEAFFGQGTRLTVV.

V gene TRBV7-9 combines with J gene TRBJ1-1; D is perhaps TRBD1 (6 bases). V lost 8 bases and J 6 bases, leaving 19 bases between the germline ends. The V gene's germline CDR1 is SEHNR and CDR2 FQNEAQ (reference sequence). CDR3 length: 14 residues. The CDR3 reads CASSSRQAVAEAFF. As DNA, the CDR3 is TGTGCCAGCTCCTCAAGACAGGCCGTTGCTGAAGCTTTCTTT.

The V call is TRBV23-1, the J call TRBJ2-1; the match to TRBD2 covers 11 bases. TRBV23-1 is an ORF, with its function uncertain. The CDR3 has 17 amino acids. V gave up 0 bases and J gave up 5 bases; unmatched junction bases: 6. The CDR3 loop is CASSQSGGLADDNEQFF. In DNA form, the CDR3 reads TGCGCCAGCAGTCAATCGGGGGGACTAGCGGACGACAATGAGCAGTTCTTC.

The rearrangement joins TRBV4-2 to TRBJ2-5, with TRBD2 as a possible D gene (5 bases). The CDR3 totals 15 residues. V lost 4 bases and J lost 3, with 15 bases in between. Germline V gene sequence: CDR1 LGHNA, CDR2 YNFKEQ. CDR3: CASSLRTGKKETQYF. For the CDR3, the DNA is TGTGCCAGCAGCCTGAGGACGGGGAAGAAAGAGACCCAGTACTTC.

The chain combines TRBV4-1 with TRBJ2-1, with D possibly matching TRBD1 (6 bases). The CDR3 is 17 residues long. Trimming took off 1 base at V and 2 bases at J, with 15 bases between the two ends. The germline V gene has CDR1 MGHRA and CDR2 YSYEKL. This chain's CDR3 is CASSQVHQGMAYNEQFF. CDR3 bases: TGCGCCAGCAGCCAAGTTCATCAGGGGATGGCCTACAATGAGCAGTTCTTC.

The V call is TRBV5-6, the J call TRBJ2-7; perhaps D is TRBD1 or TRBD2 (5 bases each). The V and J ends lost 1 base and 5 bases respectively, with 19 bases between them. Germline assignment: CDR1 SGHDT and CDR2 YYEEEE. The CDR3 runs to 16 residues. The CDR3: CASSLKLGTPLDEQYF. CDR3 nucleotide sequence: TGTGCCAGCAGCTTGAAGTTAGGGACCCCACTGGACGAGCAGTACTTC.

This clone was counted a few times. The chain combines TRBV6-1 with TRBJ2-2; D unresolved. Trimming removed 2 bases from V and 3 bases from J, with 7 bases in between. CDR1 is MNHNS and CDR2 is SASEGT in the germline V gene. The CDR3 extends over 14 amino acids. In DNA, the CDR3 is TGTGCCAGCAGTGAACGTGCGGACACCGGGGAGCTGTTTTTT. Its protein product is CASSERADTGELFF.

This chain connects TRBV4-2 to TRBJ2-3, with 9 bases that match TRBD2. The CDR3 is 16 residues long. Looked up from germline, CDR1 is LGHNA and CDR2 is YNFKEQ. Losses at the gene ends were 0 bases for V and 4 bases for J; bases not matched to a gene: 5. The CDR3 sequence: CASSQDWASGADTQYF. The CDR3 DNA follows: TGTGCCAGCAGCCAAGATTGGGCTAGCGGGGCAGATACGCAGTATTTT.